The present T cell receptor beta chain was sequenced within a study of blood T cell repertoires in COVID-19. Sequencing was performed with immunoSEQ multiplex PCR; in TCRdb, only in-frame clones are kept and a portion is missing. The repertoire consists of about 370,000 clones, with approximately 89% occurring once and the leading ten covering 1.5% to 2%. CDR3 size: 18 residues. With 1 base removed from V and 0 bases from J, the gap between germline ends came to 16 bases. Germline V gene lookup returns CDR1 LGHDT and CDR2 YNNKEL (reference sequence). The sample consisted of PBMCs or T cells enriched from blood (not recorded which). This TCR derives from a woman aged 25 to 39 who had recovered from COVID-19. V usage is TRBV3-1 (or the pseudogene TRBV3-2) and J usage is TRBJ1-3, with D tentatively TRBD1 (5 bases). The CDR3 loop reads CASSQGEQALLSGNTIYF. As DNA, the CDR3 is TGTGCCAGCAGCCAAGGAGAACAGGCCCTACTCTCTGGAAACACCATATATTTT.